This T cell receptor (beta chain) came from a study of PD-1 blockade in mismatch repair-deficient tumors. The overall study: All were previously treated, progressing patients with some twelve mismatch repair-deficient cancer types. Overall study results and limits: Tumor-resident clones, often undetectable pretreatment in blood, expanded then contracted after pembrolizumab.

Measured with immunoSEQ multiplex PCR; TCRdb has only the in-frame clones, and not every one. The profile shows roughly 120,000 clones, approximately 91% of them singletons. Concerning this clone itself: Its matching antigen is unknown.

Trimming left V 3 bases short and J 7 bases short, with 0 bases between. The germline V gene encodes CDR1 SGHTA and CDR2 FQGTGA. The CDR3 runs 9 residues. Mismatch repair deficiency was confirmed in all patients, by PCR or immunohistochemistry. The TCR-sequenced patients were a few responders to pembrolizumab. The sample consisted of peripheral blood, taken 72 weeks after starting pembrolizumab. The rearrangement uses TRBV7-3 and TRBJ1-1; no definite D call. The TCR comes from an adult with mismatch repair-deficient cancer. The CDR3 loop is CASSFEAFF. The DNA of the CDR3 is TGTGCCAGCAGCTTTGAAGCTTTCTTT.